This T cell receptor (beta chain) was obtained from a study of T cell repertoires in cytomegalovirus infection. General study findings and limits: CMV-specific TCR beta clonotypes restricted by HLA-C were the ones dominating the ex vivo response.

With V trimmed by 5 bases and J by 12 bases, 12 bases remained unmatched. This CDR3 comprises 16 residues. As to this clonotype: The antigen is unknown.

Using its own MiXCR run on the reads, TCRdb lists one record per CDR3 protein. The sample lists roughly 500,000 distinct CDR3 sequences; 33% were seen once. This clonotype originated in a human donor in good health (CMV status not recorded). Some clones in this sample may be carry-over from other donors' samples. The input for sequencing was cultured PBMCs, taken from culture after CMV antigen stimulation. The chain is built from TRBV12-3 or TRBV12-4 and TRBJ2-5, with TRBD2 identical over 16 bases. The CDR3 bases are TGTGCCAGCAGTCCGGGACAGTGGGGGACTAGCGGGGGGGAGTACTTC. This gives the protein CASSPGQWGTSGGEYF.